This T cell receptor beta chain stems from a study of blood T cell repertoires in COVID-19. Assay: immunoSEQ multiplex PCR; the TCRdb copy retains only in-frame clones and omits some. Counted here are hundreds of thousands of clones, 75% to 90% occurring once; the ten biggest clones make up 1.4%. Germline CDR1 and CDR2: SGHAT and FQNNGV. The CDR3 has 14 amino acids. With 6 bases clipped from V and 1 base from J, the junction kept 5 bases outside the gene matches. V gene TRBV11-2 combines with J gene TRBJ2-7; 8 nucleotides align to TRBD1. This TCR derives from a woman aged 25 to 39 with active or convalescent COVID-19. Source material: peripheral blood. The CDR3 sequence: CASSFTGGSYEQYF. CDR3 sequence (DNA): TGTGCCAGCAGTTTTACAGGGGGATCCTACGAGCAGTACTTC.